This TCR beta chain was recovered during a study of OX40 agonist ivuxolimab in advanced cancers. Sequencing was performed with immunoSEQ multiplex PCR; in TCRdb, only in-frame clones are kept and a portion is missing. The table has approximately 77,000 clones, over 75% seen once. From germline, CDR1 is ENHRY and CDR2 SYGVKD. The CDR3 runs to 14 residues. V lost 4 bases to trimming and J lost 5 bases, with 9 bases between them. The TCR comes from an adult with an advanced solid tumor such as melanoma, head and neck, liver or kidney cancer. The source was CD4+ or CD8+ T cells sorted from blood, collected in a trial of the OX40 agonist ivuxolimab. J is TRBJ1-6 and V is TRBV10-3; D is unresolved. This CDR3 is CAISADGNNSPLHF. The CDR3 DNA reads TGTGCCATCAGTGCGGACGGTAATAATTCACCCCTCCACTTT.